One and the same sample provided the 5 T cell receptor beta chains below, sequenced in a study of identical twins. TCRdb fed the 5' RACE reads into MiXCR, producing one record per CDR3 protein. The table includes 700,000 to 950,000 distinct CDR3 sequences, more than 9% detected once. In addition, the sample was reused for a study of yellow fever vaccine responses in identical twins.

Sequencing was done on a sample of PBMCs. The source of these receptors is a young woman in good health.

This clonotype has just a few counts. The chain is built from TRBV20-1 and TRBJ2-7; perhaps TRBD1 as D (6 bases). The CDR3 consists of 16 residues. Per the germline V gene, CDR1 is DFQATT and CDR2 is SNEGSKA (reference sequence). The V end lost 0 bases, the J end lost 0 bases, and 15 bases lay between the germline ends. The CDR3 coding sequence is TGCAGTGCTAGAGATCGTCGGCAGGGGAGCTCCTACGAGCAGTACGTC. This gives the protein CSARDRRQGSSYEQYV.

V and J are TRBV29-1 and TRBJ1-2, with no clear D. Germline-derived CDR1 and CDR2 are SQVTM and ANQGSEA. This CDR3 comprises 14 residues. V was clipped by 3 bases and J by 4 bases, with 15 bases between them. This CDR3 reads CSVDKGGPAYGYTF. DNA of the CDR3: TGCAGCGTTGATAAAGGCGGTCCGGCCTATGGCTACACCTTC.

A few counts support this clonotype. The gene calls are TRBV4-1 and TRBJ2-1, with TRBD2 matching 7 bases. The CDR3 runs to 18 residues. CDR1 MGHRA and CDR2 YSYEKL come from the germline V gene. The J segment lost 7 bases and the V segment lost 5 bases, leaving 20 bases of the junction unmatched. CDR3 in DNA: TGCGCCAGCAGCTCACGATCCGGAGGACTAGGGCAAGGTAATGAGCAGTTCTTC. Its translation is CASSSRSGGLGQGNEQFF.

V and J are TRBV2 and TRBJ2-7, with 13 bases that match TRBD2. This CDR3 is built from 21 residues. V was pared by 3 bases and J by 0 bases, with 17 bases of the junction left unmatched. Germline V gene sequence: CDR1 SNHLY, CDR2 FYNNEI. The CDR3 nucleotides read TGTGCCAGCAGTGACGGGGGGGGAACGGGACTAGCGGGACCCAGCTCCTACGAGCAGTACTTC. Protein product: CASSDGGGTGLAGPSSYEQYF.

This clonotype was detected only a few times. The CDR3 DNA reads TGCAGTGCTGGCCGGGACAGGGGAAGATACGAGCAGTACTTC. Protein product: CSAGRDRGRYEQYF. The rearrangement uses TRBV20-1 and TRBJ2-7; the match to TRBD1 covers 10 bases. J lost 4 bases, V lost 5 bases, and 8 bases had no gene match. The CDR3 totals 14 residues. Germline V gene data show CDR1 as DFQATT and CDR2 as SNEGSKA (reference sequence).